These T cell receptor beta chains were read from a single sample in a study of CD8 T cells in ankylosing spondylitis. One entry per CDR3 protein results from TCRdb running MiXCR on the 5' RACE reads. The table has roughly 700,000 distinct CDR3 sequences, 15% to 20% seen once. The sample was blood, either unsorted or a sorted T cell fraction (not recorded which). Source of these receptors: a male donor with ankylosing spondylitis. CDR3s include the opening cysteine and the closing phenylalanine or tryptophan. D genes are given only for firm matches. Some rows mark clone size as missing; the rest say once, few, many or name a class of expanded clone.

D,J,V,size,DNA,CDR3
TRBD1,TRBJ1-1,TRBV6-4,NA,TGTGCCAGGGCGGGACAGGGGGACACTGAAGCTTTCTTT,CARAGQGDTEAFF
TRBD2,TRBJ2-7,TRBV4-2,NA,TGTGCCAGCAGCCCAACCGGGACTAGCAACGCCTACGAGCAGTACTTC,CASSPTGTSNAYEQYF
NA,TRBJ1-1,TRBV5-1,few,TGCGCCAGCAGCTTGGATTCCAACGGAAGGGCTACTTTCTTT,CASSLDSNGRATFF
TRBD1,TRBJ1-2,TRBV29-1,NA,TGCAGCGTAGAGGGACAGCTTAGTAGCTATGGCTACACCTTC,CSVEGQLSSYGYTF
TRBD1,TRBJ1-1,TRBV5-1,few,TGCGCCAGCAGCCCGGACCGGACAGGGGGGAACACTGAAGCTTTCTTT,CASSPDRTGGNTEAFF
TRBD2,TRBJ2-7,TRBV6-2/TRBV6-3,NA,TGTGCCAGCAGTGACTTAGCGGGGCCATCTTACGAGCAGTACTTC,CASSDLAGPSYEQYF
NA,TRBJ1-5,TRBV3-1,NA,TGTGCCAGCAGCTCGGCGAGCTACAATCAGCCCCAGCATTTT,CASSSASYNQPQHF
NA,TRBJ2-3,TRBV20-1,NA,TGCAGTGCCCGCCCCCTGGGACCCCCCCGGGCAGATACGCAGTATTTT,CSARPLGPPRADTQYF
NA,TRBJ2-2,TRBV11-2,many,TGTGCCAGCAGCCCTAGACAGAGGGCGAACACCGGGGAGCTGTTTTTT,CASSPRQRANTGELFF
TRBD2,TRBJ2-3,TRBV29-1,NA,TGCAGCGTGTACCGCGGGAGGGCCTTAGATACGCAGTATTTT,CSVYRGRALDTQYF
TRBD1,TRBJ2-4,TRBV4-2,NA,TGTGCCAGCAGCCAGGACGGACAGGGAAACATTCAGTACTTC,CASSQDGQGNIQYF
TRBD2,TRBJ2-5,TRBV12-3/TRBV12-4,NA,TGTGCCAGCAGTTGGGAAGCGGGGGGGCAAGAGACCCAGTACTTC,CASSWEAGGQETQYF
NA,TRBJ1-2,TRBV5-6,few,TGTGCCAGCAGCCGGGACACAACCTATGGCTACACCTTC,CASSRDTTYGYTF
NA,TRBJ1-1,TRBV4-1,NA,TGCGCCAGCAGCCAAGACAACCTAAGGACAGCCAGGGCTTTCTTT,CASSQDNLRTARAFF
TRBD1,TRBJ2-5,TRBV29-1,NA,TGCAGCGCCCCGGGTCGACAGGGCGCTGGCGAGACCCAGTACTTC,CSAPGRQGAGETQYF
TRBD1,TRBJ1-2,TRBV20-1,few,TGCAGTGCTAGAGCTGGGGACAGGCCTAACTATGGCTACACCTTC,CSARAGDRPNYGYTF
TRBD2,TRBJ2-1,TRBV20-1,few,TGCAGTGCTGGGGGCCAAGGGGCGGGAGGGCTTGGGTACAATGAGCAGTTCTTC,CSAGGQGAGGLGYNEQFF
NA,TRBJ1-1,TRBV20-1,few,TGCAGTGCTAGACGCGGGGGGATGAACACTGAAGCTTTCTTT,CSARRGGMNTEAFF
TRBD2,TRBJ2-5,TRBV9,NA,TGTGCCAGCAGCCCGGGACTAGCGGGGGAGGCCCAGTACTTC,CASSPGLAGEAQYF
NA,TRBJ1-3,TRBV5-6,few,TGTGCCAGCAGCCGCGGGGGGCCGAACTCTGGAAACACCATATATTTT,CASSRGGPNSGNTIYF
NA,TRBJ1-1,TRBV10-3,NA,TGTGCCATCAGCCCCCCCGGGATCACTGAAGCTTTCTTT,CAISPPGITEAFF
NA,TRBJ1-1,TRBV4-1,NA,TGCGCCAGCAGCCAAGATCGGGGGACACCGAACACTGAAGCTTTCTTT,CASSQDRGTPNTEAFF
NA,TRBJ1-2,TRBV12-3/TRBV12-4,many,TGTGCCAGCAGTTGGGGGGGGCCTCGCTATGGCTACACCTTC,CASSWGGPRYGYTF
NA,TRBJ2-2,TRBV11-2,NA,TGTGCCAGCAGCTTAGTAGGTGCCGTCGTTCGGAACACCGGGGAGCTGTTTTTT,CASSLVGAVVRNTGELFF
NA,TRBJ1-3,TRBV9,NA,TGTGCCAGCAGCGTAGCGGCCTGGTACTCTGGAAACACCATATATTTT,CASSVAAWYSGNTIYF
TRBD1,TRBJ1-6,TRBV7-2,few,TGTGCCAGCAGCTCCTGGGGGACAGGGGATTCACCCCTCCACTTT,CASSSWGTGDSPLHF
NA,TRBJ1-5,TRBV6-1,few,TGTGCCAGCACCTTTGTTCAGGGCCCTCAGGAGCCCCAGCATTTT,CASTFVQGPQEPQHF
NA,TRBJ1-2,TRBV5-1,NA,TGCGCCAGCAGCTTGAACCCGGGGGCTTATGGCTACACCTTC,CASSLNPGAYGYTF
NA,TRBJ2-1,TRBV20-1,many,TGCAGTGCTAACTCAGGGAGCTACAATGAGCAGTTCTTC,CSANSGSYNEQFF
TRBD1,TRBJ2-2,TRBV27,few,TGTGCCAGCAGTTTAGGGACAGGGGCCGGGGAGCTGTTTTTT,CASSLGTGAGELFF
NA,TRBJ1-3,TRBV2,few,TGTGCCAGCAGTGGACAGGATATCTCTGGAAACACCATATATTTT,CASSGQDISGNTIYF
TRBD2,TRBJ2-5,TRBV12-3/TRBV12-4,NA,TGTGCCAGCAGTTTTGTGGAGGGAGGGCCAGGGGAGACCCAGTACTTC,CASSFVEGGPGETQYF
NA,TRBJ2-1,TRBV7-7,few,TGTGCCAGCAGCCGGGGACCTATCTCCTACAATGAGCAGTTCTTC,CASSRGPISYNEQFF
NA,TRBJ2-3,TRBV20-1,NA,TGCAGTGCTAGGAAAGGTAGCGGCTCCGACGATACGCAGTATTTT,CSARKGSGSDDTQYF
TRBD2,TRBJ2-3,TRBV19,NA,TGTGCCAGTAGCGGACTAGTAGACACAGATACGCAGTATTTT,CASSGLVDTDTQYF
NA,TRBJ1-5,TRBV25-1,many,TGTGCCAGCGGGCAGGGCAATCAGCCCCAGCATTTT,CASGQGNQPQHF
TRBD1,TRBJ1-3,TRBV29-1,NA,TGCAGCGTCGTTGGGACAGTCCCTGGAAACACCATATATTTT,CSVVGTVPGNTIYF
TRBD1,TRBJ2-1,TRBV7-6,NA,TGTGCCAGCAGCTTAGTCGGGGGACAGGGCGACAATGAGCAGTTCTTC,CASSLVGGQGDNEQFF
NA,TRBJ2-7,TRBV25-1,NA,TGTGCCAGCAGTGAACCGGGACGACGGGGATACGAGCAGTACTTC,CASSEPGRRGYEQYF
NA,TRBJ1-5,TRBV12-3/TRBV12-4,few,TGTGCCAGCAGCCAAAAGGGAGATCAGCCCCAGCATTTT,CASSQKGDQPQHF
NA,TRBJ2-1,TRBV28,few,TGTGCCAGCAGCTTAGTCTCCCCCTACAATGAGCAGTTCTTC,CASSLVSPYNEQFF